A selection of T cell receptor beta chains follows, all from one sample in a study of blood T cell repertoires in COVID-19. Sequencing used immunoSEQ multiplex PCR; TCRdb keeps in-frame clones, though not all of them. The data contain approximately 74,000 clones, approximately 89% of them singletons. Sample: peripheral blood. These receptors were obtained from a woman aged 55-70 years with acute or convalescent COVID-19. The CDR3 runs from the conserved cysteine through the conserved F or W.

v_gene,j_gene,CDR3aa
TRBV3-1/TRBV3-2,TRBJ1-2,CASSQGGRASGYTF
TRBV28,TRBJ2-1,CASSQGLAGSYNEQFF
TRBV5-1,TRBJ2-3,CASTSGGPTDTQYF
TRBV19,TRBJ2-7,CASRESGGPSYEQYF
TRBV14,TRBJ2-1,CASSPGLDNEQFF
TRBV10-3,TRBJ2-1,CAISGGQLLGNEQFF
TRBV3-1/TRBV3-2,TRBJ2-7,CASSQGTAGLEQYF
TRBV10-3,TRBJ1-2,CAISDSENYGYTF
TRBV2,TRBJ2-2,CASSDEGLRNTGELFF
TRBV14,TRBJ2-1,CASSAGTVATEQFF
TRBV19,TRBJ2-7,CASSRDSSYEQYF
TRBV7-9,TRBJ2-7,CASSRAGGMDEQYF
TRBV27,TRBJ2-7,CASSSIGLRSYEQYF
TRBV5-4,TRBJ2-3,CASSPGSGGRPDDTQYF
TRBV28,TRBJ1-6,CASSLGTGGASPLHF
TRBV28,TRBJ1-1,CASSSQPGGIGQGGAFF
TRBV5-1,TRBJ2-3,CASSLGINGRATDTQYF
TRBV5-1,TRBJ1-4,CASSEGDNEKLFF
TRBV7-2,TRBJ1-6,CASSLKLRSYNSPLHF
TRBV5-1,TRBJ2-2,CASSLDGNTGELFF